This T cell receptor (beta chain) appears in the sequencing data of a study of cytomegalovirus exposure and HLA in healthy donors. Only in-frame clones appear in the TCRdb table, and some are missing; sequencing was by immunoSEQ multiplex PCR. Of approximately 140,000 clones in the sample, 70% to 90% were seen once. Germline V gene lookup returns CDR1 KGHSH and CDR2 LQKENI. This CDR3 spans 15 amino acids. Trimming cost V 3 bases and J 8 bases, with 16 bases left between them. The donors were part of the validation cohort, which consisted of more than 90 subjects and was separate from the first cohort of several hundred subjects. Whole-study findings and limits: Among TCR sequences, most were rare, though some public TCRs appeared in many donors. Altogether, 164 TCR beta chains were recorded as cytomegalovirus-associated. According to a later analysis, TCR clusters from the first cohort tended to co-occur in the approximately 130 validation repertoires.

A note on this clone: What it binds is not known.

This clonotype was obtained from a man in his late teens or twenties in good health and CMV-seropositive. What was sequenced was PBMCs. This sequence joins TRBV18 and TRBJ1-4; perhaps TRBD1 as D (6 bases). CDR3: CASSPLGGQKEKLFF. The CDR3 coding sequence is TGTGCCAGCTCACCGCTCGGGGGGCAGAAAGAAAAACTGTTTTTT.